Presented here are 10 T cell receptor beta chains from one specimen sequenced in a study of cytomegalovirus exposure and HLA in healthy donors (dated by TCRdb to the late 2010s). The library was built by means of the immunoSEQ multiplex PCR assay. A mixture of 60 forward primers for TCR Vbeta segments and 13 reverse primers for TCR Jbeta segments was used in the multiplex PCR. This immuneACCESS table, as held by TCRdb, lists in-frame sequences with V and J called but not all clones. Of the missing ones, under half trace to an unresolved V gene in checked studies; the others have no known cause. A total of 150,000 to 200,000 clones appear in this sample, over 60% of them only once. 3% to 3.5% of the sample rests with the top ten. The sample was PBMCs. The receptors were gathered from a male donor in good health and CMV-seronegative.

The CDR3: CASVVSSYEQYF. CDR3 sequence (DNA): TGTGCCAGCGTAGTTAGCTCCTACGAGCAGTACTTC. The V gene is TRBV7-3, the J gene TRBJ2-7; D not certain. The CDR3 length is 12 residues. V was pared by 8 bases and J by 0 bases, with 8 bases between. Germline V gives CDR1 SGHTA, CDR2 FQGTGA.

The J gene is TRBJ2-3, the V gene TRBV18; D is unclear. The CDR3 loop spans 15 amino acids. The V gene's germline CDR1 is KGHSH and CDR2 LQKENI. Trimming took 6 bases from V and 1 from J, leaving 14 bases between them. CDR3 loop: CASSLSILGTDTQYF. As DNA, the CDR3 is TGTGCCAGCTCCCTGTCTATCTTGGGCACAGATACGCAGTATTTT.

This sequence joins TRBV6-5 and TRBJ1-4, with D possibly matching TRBD1 (5 bases). V dropped 2 bases and J dropped 3 bases, with 10 bases sitting between them. Germline values: CDR1 MNHEY, CDR2 SVGAGI. The CDR3 loop spans 15 amino acids. This CDR3 reads CASSYRGLANEKLFF. The CDR3 region has the DNA TGTGCCAGCAGTTACAGGGGTCTGGCTAATGAAAAACTGTTTTTT.

J is TRBJ2-1 and V is TRBV19; 11 positions match TRBD2. Trimming removed 5 bases from V and 14 bases from J; junction bases left unmatched: 14. The CDR3 consists of 15 residues. Germline CDR1 reads LNHDA; CDR2 reads SQIVND (reference sequence). The CDR3 here is CASSQYGIAGGPEFF. In DNA, the CDR3 is TGTGCCAGTAGTCAATATGGGATAGCGGGAGGGCCTGAGTTCTTC.

The table lists this clone with a few counts. This chain connects TRBV7-3 to TRBJ1-2; 9 positions match TRBD1. The CDR3 loop spans 15 amino acids. The junction had 6 bases not matched to a gene; V was cut back by 5 bases and J by 2 bases. Germline lookup yields CDR1 SGHTA and CDR2 FQGTGA. CDR3 DNA sequence: TGTGCCAGCAGCCGGGTCGGACAGGGGAACTATGGCTACACCTTC. Its translation: CASSRVGQGNYGYTF.

The chain carries TRBV7-3 and TRBJ1-5; D is perhaps TRBD1 (5 bases). The V gene lost 4 bases and the J gene lost 4 bases, with 8 bases spanning the gap. The germline V gene encodes CDR1 SGHTA and CDR2 FQGTGA. This CDR3 contains 13 residues. The DNA for the CDR3 is TGTGCCAGCAGCTCGCCAGGGAATCAGCCCCAGCATTTT. Translated, it gives CASSSPGNQPQHF.

V usage is TRBV23-1 and J usage is TRBJ1-2, with unresolved D. TRBV23-1 is an open reading frame, and its role is uncertain. The CDR3 totals 15 residues. V was clipped by 6 bases and J by 2 bases, with 16 bases between them. For the CDR3, the DNA is TGCGCCAGCAGCCAAAGCGACGGCGGCAACTATGGCTACACCTTC. Translating gives CASSQSDGGNYGYTF.

This chain joins TRBV2 and TRBJ2-1, with 11 bases aligning to TRBD2. From germline, CDR1 is SNHLY and CDR2 FYNNEI. With 6 bases clipped from V and 1 base from J, the junction kept 5 bases outside the gene matches. This CDR3 has 16 residues. The CDR3 nucleotides are TGTGCCAGCAGGGTGGGACTAGCGGAGTCCTACAATGAGCAGTTCTTC. It codes for CASRVGLAESYNEQFF.

V and J are TRBV7-9 and TRBJ2-5; the match to TRBD1 covers 10 bases. This CDR3 has 16 amino acids. Germline CDR1 reads SEHNR; CDR2 reads FQNEAQ (reference sequence). V gave up 4 bases and J gave up 4 bases; unmatched junction bases: 9. In DNA form, the CDR3 reads TGTGCCAGCAGCTCTCGGGACAGGGGTGTTTTAGAGACCCAGTACTTC. Translation gives CASSSRDRGVLETQYF.

The chain carries TRBV5-1 and TRBJ1-6; 9 bases map to TRBD1. CDR1 and CDR2 (germline): SGHRS, YFSETQ. The CDR3 extends over 15 amino acids. J lost 9 bases, V lost 0 bases, and 4 bases had no gene match. The CDR3 sequence: CASSLEAQGASPLHF. CDR3 DNA sequence: TGCGCCAGCAGCTTGGAGGCACAGGGGGCTTCACCCCTCCACTTT.